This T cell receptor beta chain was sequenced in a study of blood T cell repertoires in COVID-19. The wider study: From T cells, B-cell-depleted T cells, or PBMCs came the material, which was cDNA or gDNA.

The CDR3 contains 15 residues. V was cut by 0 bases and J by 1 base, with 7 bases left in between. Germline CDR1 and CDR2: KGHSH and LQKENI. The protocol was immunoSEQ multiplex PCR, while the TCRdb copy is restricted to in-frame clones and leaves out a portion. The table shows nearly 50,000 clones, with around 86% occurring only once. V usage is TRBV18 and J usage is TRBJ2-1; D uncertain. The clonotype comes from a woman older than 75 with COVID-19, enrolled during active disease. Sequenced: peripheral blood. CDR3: CASSPPAHSYNEQFF. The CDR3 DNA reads TGTGCCAGCTCACCACCGGCTCATTCCTACAATGAGCAGTTCTTC.